This T cell receptor (beta chain) was sequenced during a study of beta chain features in type 1 diabetes. Whole-study results and caveats: PCR may have favored shorter templates equally in patients and controls.

Germline trimming cut 7 bases from V and 0 bases from J; bases unmatched to any gene: 5. Germline V gene data show CDR1 as MNHNY and CDR2 as SVGAGI (reference sequence). The CDR3 sequence is 15 residues long. A remark on this clone: Its antigen remains unknown.

As every portion of the isolated RNA was reverse transcribed, the sequencing read expressed TCRB transcripts. TCRdb's copy holds only in-frame clones and misses some; the assay was immunoSEQ multiplex PCR. The sample has over 300,000 clones; 6.5% to 10% are singletons. The clonotype comes from a woman aged 18-30 years in good health. The chain combines TRBV6-6 with TRBJ2-1, with TRBD1 matching over 8 bases. The sample taken for sequencing was central memory CD4+ T cells from blood. CDR3 in amino acids: CASKKDRDSYNEQFF. The DNA of the CDR3 is TGTGCCAGCAAAAAGGACAGGGACTCCTACAATGAGCAGTTCTTC.